This T cell receptor (beta chain) appears in the sequencing data of a study of blood T cell repertoires in COVID-19. Study-wide background: The origin of the acute and convalescent COVID-19 samples was the United States, Italy and Spain. From T cells, B-cell-depleted T cells, or PBMCs came the material, which was cDNA or gDNA.

Germline loops: CDR1 MNHEY, CDR2 SVGEGT. The trim removed 0 bases at V and 6 bases at J, leaving 20 bases unmatched. The CDR3 is 19 amino acids. As processed by the authors: Amplifying reference gene primers gave estimates of nucleated cell counts. This table comes from immunoSEQ multiplex PCR, and its TCRdb copy is limited to in-frame clones, with some not included. V and J calls and clone size are those listed in that table; D and trimming were worked out from the DNA. The data show nearly 250,000 clones, 86% seen once. The V gene is TRBV6-2 or TRBV6-3, the J gene TRBJ2-7; 7 positions agree with TRBD1. Material: peripheral blood. The receptor comes from a woman aged 60-75 years who had recovered from COVID-19. CDR3 nucleotide sequence: TGTGCCAGCAGTTACTCATTAGGGTTTTTCGACAGGGCGGTGATCGAGCAGTACTTC. Protein: CASSYSLGFFDRAVIEQYF.